One sample yielded the 27 T cell receptor beta chains listed below, sequenced in a study of T-cell reconstitution after alpha-beta-depleted transplantation in children. During its preparation, the TCRbeta library received unique molecular identifiers. One entry per CDR3 protein, called by TCRdb with MiXCR from the PCR reads. The sample has some 600,000 distinct CDR3 sequences; 10% to 15% are singletons. Sequenced material: PBMCs, mostly from graft donor cells, taken 360 days after TCRalphabeta/CD19-depleted stem cell transplant. The receptors were gathered from a male patient between 10 and 17 years old who had a stem cell transplant for acute myeloid leukemia, so the T cells may come from the graft donor.

The chain is built from TRBV6-4 and TRBJ2-1; 9 bases are shared with TRBD2. CDR3 size: 18 residues. Trimming removed 2 bases from V and 1 base from J; junction bases left unmatched: 9. Per germline, CDR1 MRHNA and CDR2 SNTAGT. CDR3 amino acids: CASSDNRSSGMSYNEQFF. In nucleotides, the CDR3 is TGTGCCAGCAGTGACAACAGATCTAGCGGGATGTCCTACAATGAGCAGTTCTTC.

The chain recombines TRBV7-2 with TRBJ1-1; D gene unclear. The CDR3 covers 14 residues. Germline CDR1 is SGHTA and CDR2 is FQGNSA. V was clipped by 0 bases and J by 1 base, with 6 bases between them. The DNA of the CDR3 is TGTGCCAGCAGCTTAGCCCCTCGGAACACTGAAGCTTTCTTT. Amino acid sequence: CASSLAPRNTEAFF.

The genes are TRBV6-1 and TRBJ2-1; TRBD2 matches at 9 bases. The CDR3 extends over 12 amino acids. J lost 8 bases, V lost 8 bases, and 4 bases had no gene match. Germline CDR1 MNHNS, CDR2 SASEGT. In DNA, the CDR3 is TGTGCCAGCGGGACTAGCTCCCATGAGCAGTTCTTC. Protein: CASGTSSHEQFF.

The rearrangement joins TRBV2 to TRBJ2-5, with TRBD2 identical over 8 bases. Germline-derived CDR1 and CDR2 are SNHLY and FYNNEI. Trimming cost V 1 base and J 5 bases; bases outside gene matches: 12. The CDR3 runs 17 residues. The CDR3 spells CASSEGRTEREWETQYF. The CDR3 DNA is TGTGCCAGCAGTGAAGGCAGGACGGAGCGGGAGTGGGAGACCCAGTACTTC.

The chain employs TRBV4-2 and TRBJ2-1; 7 bases align to TRBD2. Unmatched junction bases numbered 9, after V lost 3 bases and J lost 4 bases. The CDR3 is made up of 16 amino acids. Germline V gene lookup returns CDR1 LGHNA and CDR2 YNFKEQ. The CDR3 protein is CASSHGLVCQYNEQFF. Here the CDR3 DNA reads TGTGCCAGCAGCCATGGACTAGTCTGCCAATACAATGAGCAGTTCTTC.

This clonotype was seen many times. This chain connects TRBV7-9 to TRBJ2-7, with unresolved D. CDR3 length: 13 amino acids. Germline CDR1 SEHNR, CDR2 FQNEAQ (reference sequence). Trimming took 9 bases from V and 3 from J, leaving 15 bases between them. The CDR3 loop is CASQATYRYEQYF. The CDR3 bases are TGTGCCAGTCAGGCCACCTATCGCTACGAGCAGTACTTC.

Only a few counts were recorded for this clonotype. The chain is built from TRBV27 and TRBJ2-1; 7 positions agree with TRBD1. The junction had 8 bases not matched to a gene; V was cut back by 4 bases and J by 5 bases. The CDR3 sequence is 15 residues long. Per the germline V gene, CDR1 is MNHEY and CDR2 is SMNVEV (reference sequence). In nucleotides, the CDR3 is TGTGCCAGCAGTTCCGAGACAGGGCCCAACAATGAGCAGTTCTTC. Translating gives CASSSETGPNNEQFF.

This clonotype was counted ten times or more. The V call is TRBV7-2, the J call TRBJ2-5; 7 positions agree with TRBD1. Germline CDR1 reads SGHTA; CDR2 reads FQGNSA. This CDR3 region has 13 residues. J lost 4 bases, V lost 9 bases, and 8 bases had no gene match. The CDR3 sequence is CASARQGGETQYF. The CDR3, as DNA: TGTGCCAGTGCCCGACAGGGCGGAGAGACCCAGTACTTC.

V gene TRBV24-1 combines with J gene TRBJ2-3; D uncertain. Trimming took 6 bases from V and 7 from J, leaving 7 bases between them. Germline lookup yields CDR1 KGHDR and CDR2 SFDVKD. The CDR3 is made up of 11 amino acids. CDR3 loop: CATSSSNTQYF. In DNA, the CDR3 is TGTGCCACCAGTTCGTCGAATACGCAGTATTTT.

This clonotype came up a few times. The genes are TRBV4-2 and TRBJ2-3, with 13 bases aligning to TRBD2. The CDR3 has 20 residues. CDR1 LGHNA and CDR2 YNFKEQ come from the germline V gene. J lost 0 bases, V lost 0 bases, and 9 bases had no gene match. The CDR3 nucleotides are TGTGCCAGCAGCCAAGACCGGGGGACTAGCGGGACTTCTAGCACAGATACGCAGTATTTT. Translating gives CASSQDRGTSGTSSTDTQYF.

The table lists this clonotype with many counts. The J gene is TRBJ2-7, the V gene TRBV12-3 or TRBV12-4; no firm D call. The V and J ends lost 3 bases and 0 bases respectively, with 6 bases between them. The CDR3 is 13 amino acids. The CDR3 here is CASSFSDSYEQYF. The CDR3 region has the DNA TGTGCCAGCAGTTTTTCCGACTCCTACGAGCAGTACTTC.

The chain is built from TRBV12-3 or TRBV12-4 and TRBJ2-4; D tentatively fits TRBD1 or TRBD2 (5 bases each). CDR3 length: 15 residues. Trimming pared 6 bases from V and 1 base from J, leaving 13 bases between. CDR3 amino acids: CASRGPGPAKNIQYF. Written as DNA, the CDR3 is TGTGCCAGCAGGGGTCCGGGACCGGCCAAAAACATTCAGTACTTC.

The chain links TRBV30 to TRBJ1-5; D not certain. The ends were cut back, 3 bases at V and 7 bases at J, with 22 bases in the middle. This CDR3 has 16 amino acids. Germline values: CDR1 GTSNPN, CDR2 SVGIG (reference sequence). CDR3 protein: CAWSPTGFRRGQPQHF. In nucleotides, the CDR3 is TGTGCCTGGAGCCCTACCGGGTTTCGGAGAGGGCAGCCCCAGCATTTT.

The chain employs TRBV7-2 and TRBJ2-7; D might be TRBD2 (5 bases). This CDR3 region has 16 residues. Germline V lookup: CDR1 SGHTA, CDR2 FQGNSA. V lost 5 bases, J lost 5 bases, and 22 bases lay in between. CDR3 loop: CASSPGWESSIHEQYF. The CDR3 DNA is TGTGCCAGCAGCCCCGGATGGGAGTCGTCTATTCACGAGCAGTACTTC. The full variable domain, its missing parts supplied by reference TRBV7-2 and TRBJ2-7, is GAGVSQSPSNKVTEKGKDVELRCDPISGHTALYWYRQSLGQGLEFLIYFQGNSAPDKSGLPSDRFSAERTGGSVSTLTIQRTQQEDSAVYLCASSPGWESSIHEQYFGPGTRLTVT.

The rearrangement joins TRBV9 to TRBJ2-7, with 14 nucleotides matching TRBD2. With 4 bases clipped from V and 5 bases from J, the junction kept 8 bases outside the gene matches. CDR1 is SGDLS, CDR2 YYNGEE, per germline. CDR3 size: 16 residues. This CDR3 is CASSFRLAGGIDEQYF. CDR3 coding DNA: TGTGCCAGCAGCTTCCGACTAGCGGGAGGGATCGACGAGCAGTACTTC.

In its sample, this clonotype was seen many times. This sequence joins TRBV29-1 and TRBJ2-7, with D possibly TRBD1 on 5 matching bases. The CDR3 extends over 13 amino acids. The V gene's germline CDR1 is SQVTM and CDR2 ANQGSEA. Trimming took 3 bases from V and 2 from J, leaving 11 bases between them. Written as DNA, the CDR3 is TGCAGCGTTGATCAGGGTTGGCCCTACGAGCAGTACTTC. It is translated as CSVDQGWPYEQYF.

This clonotype was detected ten times or more. At one end, the junction sequence differs from germline, possibly due to a read error. This chain joins TRBV7-7 and TRBJ2-2, with 7 positions matching TRBD2. CDR3 length: 17 residues. CDR1 SSHAT and CDR2 FNYEAQ come from the germline V gene (reference sequence). CDR3 loop: CASSSSHLAANTGELFF. The CDR3 DNA follows: TGTGCTAGCAGCTCCTCGCATCTAGCGGCGAACACCGGGGAGCTGTTTTTT.

This clonotype has a handful of counts. The chain has TRBV28 and TRBJ2-7; 11 bases align to TRBD2. V dropped 1 base and J dropped 6; count of bases not matched to a gene: 5. This CDR3 spans 15 amino acids. Germline CDR1 is MDHEN and CDR2 is SYDVKM. The CDR3 reads CASSLYSGGGREQYF. Written as DNA, the CDR3 is TGTGCCAGCAGTTTATATAGCGGGGGGGGACGCGAGCAGTACTTC.

This clonotype was counted between two and nine times. The V gene is TRBV10-3, the J gene TRBJ2-2, with D unresolved. V shed 5 bases and J shed 6 bases, with 22 bases lying between them. The CDR3 sequence is 17 residues long. Germline loops: CDR1 ENHRY, CDR2 SYGVKD. The CDR3 sequence is CAISKLGRLGRPGELFF. The DNA of the CDR3 is TGTGCCATCAGTAAGCTTGGGCGCCTAGGAAGGCCCGGGGAGCTGTTTTTT.

This clonotype was seen ten or more times. The chain recombines TRBV7-6 with TRBJ1-1; the match to TRBD1 covers 8 bases. In germline, CDR1 is SGHVS, CDR2 FNYEAQ. Trimming cost V 5 bases and J 8 bases; bases outside gene matches: 10. The CDR3 runs 14 residues. CDR3 coding DNA: TGTGCCAGCAGCCCCCGAGGACAGGGTTTGGAAGCTTTCTTT. It is translated as CASSPRGQGLEAFF.

A few counts support this clonotype. The chain has TRBV25-1 and TRBJ2-1, with D perhaps matching TRBD2 (6 bases). The V end was cut by 3 bases, the J end by 1 base, with 10 bases between. The CDR3 runs 15 residues. Germline V CDR1 and CDR2: MGHDK, SYGVNS. DNA of the CDR3: TGTGCCAGCAGTGATTACAGCGGGTCCTACAATGAGCAGTTCTTC. Protein: CASSDYSGSYNEQFF.

The sample holds many counts of this clonotype. This sequence joins TRBV9 and TRBJ2-1; unclear D gene. Germline loops: CDR1 SGDLS, CDR2 YYNGEE. The V end lost 0 bases, the J end lost 10 bases, and 11 bases lay between the germline ends. The CDR3 is 13 amino acids. The CDR3 DNA reads TGTGCCAGCAGCGTAGTCAACGCGAAGGAGCAGTTCTTC. It translates to CASSVVNAKEQFF.

In its sample, this clonotype was seen many times. V is TRBV28 and J is TRBJ2-5, with TRBD2 matching 15 bases. The junction had 10 bases not matched to a gene; V was cut back by 5 bases and J by 6 bases. Looked up from germline, CDR1 is MDHEN and CDR2 is SYDVKM. This CDR3 has 17 amino acids. DNA for the CDR3: TGTGCCAGCAGTCCCTCCTGGACTAGCGGGAGGGCGAAGACCCAGTACTTC. Protein product: CASSPSWTSGRAKTQYF. Complete variable domain (other parts from reference TRBV28 and TRBJ2-5): DVKVTQSSRYLVKRTGEKVFLECVQDMDHENMFWYRQDPGLGLRLIYFSYDVKMKEKGDIPEGYSVSREKKERFSLILESASTNQTSMYLCASSPSWTSGRAKTQYFGPGTRLLVL.

This clonotype has at least ten counts. The chain has TRBV29-1 and TRBJ2-1; TRBD2 aligns across 9 bases. The V segment lost 4 bases and the J segment 7 bases; nucleotides outside the gene matches: 17. The CDR3 totals 17 residues. Germline CDR1 is SQVTM and CDR2 is ANQGSEA. Written as DNA, the CDR3 is TGCAGCGTTGTGCCCCTTAGCGGGAGTTTACAGGGGAATGAGCAGTTCTTC. Its translation: CSVVPLSGSLQGNEQFF.

This clonotype came up a few times. V is TRBV29-1 and J is TRBJ2-2; a possible D gene is TRBD1 (6 bases). The V gene lost 7 bases and the J gene lost 3 bases, with 12 bases spanning the gap. The germline V gene has CDR1 SQVTM and CDR2 ANQGSEA. This CDR3 has 13 amino acids. The CDR3 sequence: CSAGVIDTGELFF. As DNA, the CDR3 is TGCAGCGCAGGGGTTATCGACACCGGGGAGCTGTTTTTT.

This clonotype has just a few counts. The chain recombines TRBV24-1 with TRBJ1-3; D unclear. Trimming took 2 bases from V and 0 from J, leaving 16 bases between them. The CDR3 spans 18 residues. Germline lookup yields CDR1 KGHDR and CDR2 SFDVKD. This CDR3 reads CATSDSDIGPSSGNTIYF. CDR3 nucleotide sequence: TGTGCCACCAGTGATTCTGATATAGGCCCGAGCTCTGGAAACACCATATATTTT.

This clonotype has just a few counts. J is TRBJ2-1 and V is TRBV4-3, with 11 nucleotides matching TRBD1. The trim removed 0 bases at V and 12 bases at J, leaving 19 bases unmatched. The CDR3 has 19 residues. Germline loops: CDR1 LGHNA, CDR2 YSLEER. The CDR3 sequence is CASSQDLRVGQGAIPGQFF. CDR3 sequence (DNA): TGCGCCAGCAGCCAAGATCTTCGGGTTGGACAGGGGGCTATCCCGGGGCAGTTCTTC.